Presented here are 28 T cell receptor beta chains from one specimen sequenced in a study of OX40 agonist ivuxolimab in advanced cancers. The method was immunoSEQ multiplex PCR; TCRdb's version includes in-frame clones alone and lacks a portion of them. The table records about 41,000 clones, around 87% of them present only once. The specimen was CD4+ or CD8+ T cells sorted from blood, collected in a trial of the OX40 agonist ivuxolimab. The receptors here all came from an adult with an advanced solid tumor such as melanoma, head and neck, liver or kidney cancer.

J is TRBJ1-4 and V is TRBV29-1, with unresolved D. Trimming stripped 4 bases from V and 7 bases from J, with 10 bases between. The germline gives CDR1 SQVTM, CDR2 ANQGSEA. The CDR3 consists of 12 residues. The CDR3: CSVGLGGEKLFF. CDR3 DNA: TGCAGCGTTGGGCTGGGAGGTGAAAAACTGTTTTTT.

The chain joins TRBV9 to TRBJ1-2; TRBD1 matches at 8 bases. The CDR3 loop spans 13 amino acids. Germline CDR1 SGDLS, CDR2 YYNGEE. V lost 4 bases to trimming and J lost 5 bases; unmatched junction nucleotides: 4. In DNA, the CDR3 is TGTGCCAGCAGCTATGACAGGGGATATGGCTACACCTTC. Its protein is CASSYDRGYGYTF.

The rearrangement uses TRBV28 and TRBJ2-1; D possibly uses TRBD1 or TRBD2 (6 bases each). The CDR3 is 19 amino acids. V lost 3 bases to trimming and J lost 2 bases, with 23 bases between them. Germline assignment: CDR1 MDHEN and CDR2 SYDVKM. CDR3 residues: CASSLVRRGLRPTYNEQFF. CDR3 sequence (DNA): TGTGCCAGCAGTTTGGTCCGGAGGGGGTTGCGCCCAACCTACAATGAGCAGTTCTTC.

The V call is TRBV7-2, the J call TRBJ2-1; D not resolved. The CDR3 has 15 residues. Germline V gene data show CDR1 as SGHTA and CDR2 as FQGNSA. V lost 5 bases to trimming and J lost 0 bases, with 11 bases between them. In nucleotides, the CDR3 is TGTGCCAGCAGCCCCAACGCAGGCTCCTACAATGAGCAGTTCTTC. Translation: CASSPNAGSYNEQFF.

This clone was counted between two and nine times. Additional DNA sequences in this sample encode the identical CDR3. The rearrangement uses TRBV18 and TRBJ1-1; the D is unclear. V was shortened by 3 bases and J by 0 bases, with 11 bases between the two germline ends. Germline V lookup: CDR1 KGHSH, CDR2 LQKENI. The length of the CDR3 is 15 residues. CDR3 DNA sequence: TGTGCCAGCTCACCCGCAGGTAGGGTGAACACTGAAGCTTTCTTT. Translation gives CASSPAGRVNTEAFF. Together with reference TRBV18 and TRBJ1-1, the CDR3 gives the full variable domain: NAGVMQNPRHLVRRRGQEARLRCSPMKGHSHVYWYRQLPEEGLKFMVYLQKENIIDESGMPKERFSAEFPKEGPSILRIQQVVRGDSAAYFCASSPAGRVNTEAFFGQGTRLTVV.

The chain joins TRBV11-3 to TRBJ2-1, with 7 positions matching TRBD2. The junction had 4 bases not matched to a gene; V was cut back by 5 bases and J by 0 bases. Germline V gene sequence: CDR1 SGHNT, CDR2 YENEEA. CDR3 size: 15 residues. CDR3 amino acids: CASSPRLASYNEQFF. In DNA form, the CDR3 reads TGTGCCAGCAGCCCGAGACTAGCCTCCTACAATGAGCAGTTCTTC.

Notes on this clone: An end of the junction does not agree with germline; a read error may underlie this. The V gene is TRBV7-7, the J gene TRBJ2-5; D uncertain. The CDR3 consists of 13 residues. Germline assignment: CDR1 SSHAT and CDR2 FNYEAQ (reference sequence). CDR3 protein: CASSLVPQETQYF. DNA for the CDR3: TGTGCTAGCAGCTTAGTACCACAAGAGACCCAGTACTTC.

The sample holds one count of this clone. The CDR3 DNA is TGTGCCAGCTCACCGCGGACAGGGGCCCCTGCAACTAATGAAAAACTGTTTTTT. Protein: CASSPRTGAPATNEKLFF. The chain joins TRBV18 to TRBJ1-4, with 9 bases aligning to TRBD1. This CDR3 spans 18 amino acids. Germline values: CDR1 KGHSH, CDR2 LQKENI. The trim removed 3 bases at V and 0 bases at J, leaving 8 bases unmatched.

V gene TRBV19 combines with J gene TRBJ2-1; 8 positions agree with TRBD2. V was clipped by 7 bases and J by 4 bases; unmatched bases: 9. Germline V gene data show CDR1 as LNHDA and CDR2 as SQIVND (reference sequence). This CDR3 is 15 amino acids long. CDR3 loop: CASTSRPSGYNEQFF. The CDR3 DNA reads as TGTGCCAGTACCAGCCGGCCTAGCGGGTACAATGAGCAGTTCTTC.

The chain joins TRBV28 to TRBJ2-5, with a possible D match to TRBD2 (6 bases). V gave up 2 bases and J gave up 7 bases, with 11 bases separating them. Germline assignment: CDR1 MDHEN and CDR2 SYDVKM. The CDR3 runs 13 residues. CDR3 sequence: CASSLGTPGTQYF. CDR3 nucleotide sequence: TGTGCCAGCAGTTTAGGGACTCCAGGGACCCAGTACTTC.

This chain connects TRBV18 to TRBJ1-4; D unclear. From germline, CDR1 is KGHSH and CDR2 LQKENI. V lost 1 base and J lost 7, with 25 bases in between. There are 19 residues in the CDR3. CDR3 coding DNA: TGTGCCAGCTCACCACGTTTATTTGGGTTGGCCTCAGGTAGTGAAAAACTGTTTTTT. Translating gives CASSPRLFGLASGSEKLFF.

CDR3 nucleotide sequence: TGTGCCAGCAAGGGCGCGAACTACGAGCAGTACTTC. It yields the protein CASKGANYEQYF. The V and J genes are TRBV6-5 and TRBJ2-7; D gene ambiguous. The CDR3 covers 12 residues. V was clipped by 7 bases and J by 3 bases, with 10 bases between them. Germline V gene sequence: CDR1 MNHEY, CDR2 SVGAGI.

This chain links TRBV6-5 with TRBJ1-4; 10 bases match TRBD1. This CDR3 spans 15 amino acids. The V gene's germline CDR1 is MNHEY and CDR2 SVGAGI. The junction had 0 bases not matched to a gene; V was cut back by 2 bases and J by 3 bases. Here the CDR3 reads CASSYDRGPNEKLFF. The CDR3 nucleotides are TGTGCCAGCAGTTACGACAGGGGGCCTAATGAAAAACTGTTTTTT.

This rearrangement joins TRBV5-4 to TRBJ2-3, with D perhaps TRBD2 (5 bases). CDR3 size: 14 residues. Trimming took off 0 bases at V and 6 bases at J, with 11 bases between the two ends. Germline lookup yields CDR1 SGHNT and CDR2 YYREEE (reference sequence). The chain's CDR3 is CASSLDQRSDTQYF. The CDR3 region has the DNA TGTGCCAGCAGCTTGGACCAGCGGTCCGATACGCAGTATTTT.

The rearrangement uses TRBV7-9 and TRBJ2-2; 7 nucleotides align to TRBD2. Germline V gene sequence: CDR1 SEHNR, CDR2 FQNEAQ (reference sequence). The CDR3 runs to 15 residues. Trimming at V came to 1 base and at J to 7 bases, leaving 6 bases not matched to a gene. The DNA of the CDR3 is TGTGCCAGCAGCTTAGTTACAGCGGGAATCGGGGAGCTGTTTTTT. Its protein product is CASSLVTAGIGELFF.

The V gene is TRBV7-2, the J gene TRBJ2-3; the match to TRBD2 covers 7 bases. V lost 4 bases, J lost 0 bases, and 7 bases stayed unmatched. From germline, CDR1 is SGHTA and CDR2 FQGNSA. This CDR3 has 16 residues. Here the CDR3 DNA reads TGTGCCAGCAGCTCTCAGCGGGGAGCTAGCACAGATACGCAGTATTTT. Its protein product is CASSSQRGASTDTQYF.

V and J are TRBV27 and TRBJ2-5, with a tentative D call TRBD1 (6 bases). The CDR3 covers 12 residues. V gave up 5 bases and J gave up 5 bases, with 9 bases separating them. From germline, CDR1 is MNHEY and CDR2 SMNVEV (reference sequence). CDR3 coding DNA: TGTGCCAGCAGTCTGAGGGGGGAGACCCAGTACTTC. Protein sequence: CASSLRGETQYF.

The rearrangement links TRBV19 to TRBJ1-2, with TRBD1 as a possible D gene (6 bases). Germline loops: CDR1 LNHDA, CDR2 SQIVND (reference sequence). The CDR3 extends over 15 amino acids. With 5 bases removed from V and 4 bases from J, the gap between germline ends came to 17 bases. The CDR3 loop is CASSPPRGEGYGYTF. CDR3 DNA: TGTGCCAGTAGTCCGCCCAGGGGCGAAGGCTATGGCTACACCTTC.

The V and J genes are TRBV5-4 and TRBJ2-7, with 7 bases lining up with TRBD2. V shed 0 bases and J 3 bases; nucleotides not matched to a gene: 9. CDR1 SGHNT and CDR2 YYREEE come from the germline V gene (reference sequence). There are 16 residues in the CDR3. For the CDR3, the DNA is TGTGCCAGCAGCTTGGCCGCGGCTAGCGGCTACTACGAGCAGTACTTC. Translated: CASSLAAASGYYEQYF.

The chain couples TRBV9 to TRBJ2-1, with D uncertain. Germline CDR1 reads SGDLS; CDR2 reads YYNGEE. Trimming shortened V by 0 bases and J by 9 bases, and 13 bases separated the two germline ends. This CDR3 has 14 amino acids. The CDR3 loop reads CASSVGPTGVEQFF. DNA for the CDR3: TGTGCCAGCAGCGTAGGGCCGACCGGAGTTGAGCAGTTCTTC. The full variable domain, completed using reference TRBV9 and TRBJ2-1, is DSGVTQTPKHLITATGQRVTLRCSPRSGDLSVYWYQQSLDQGLQFLIQYYNGEERAKGNILERFSAQQFPDLHSELNLSSLELGDSALYFCASSVGPTGVEQFFGPGTRLTVL.

The count of this clone is one. This chain connects TRBV29-1 to TRBJ2-7, with TRBD2 matching over 9 bases. The germline CDR1 and CDR2 sequences are SQVTM and ANQGSEA. This CDR3 spans 17 amino acids. The V and J ends lost 4 bases and 1 base, in that order; junction bases with no gene match: 14. In nucleotides, the CDR3 is TGCAGCGTTGCGCATAGCGGGAGTTGGAGTATATCCTACGAGCAGTACTTC. The encoded protein is CSVAHSGSWSISYEQYF.

V gene TRBV6-5 combines with J gene TRBJ2-5; tentative D call: TRBD2 (6 bases). Between the trimmed V and J ends, which lost 7 bases and 5 bases, there was a span of 14 bases. Germline V gene sequence: CDR1 MNHEY, CDR2 SVGAGI. There are 13 residues in the CDR3. The CDR3 DNA is TGTGCCAGCACCTACGGGAGCGGGGAGACCCAGTACTTC. Translating gives CASTYGSGETQYF.

V and J are TRBV29-1 and TRBJ2-3; D is possibly TRBD1 (6 bases). This CDR3 is built from 13 residues. Trimming left V 4 bases short and J 1 base short, with 9 bases between. Germline values: CDR1 SQVTM, CDR2 ANQGSEA. CDR3 DNA sequence: TGCAGCGTTGGAGAGGGGGGCACAGATACGCAGTATTTT. It translates to CSVGEGGTDTQYF.

On this clone: Since no conserved phenylalanine or tryptophan closes the CDR3, a read error is the likely cause. V gene TRBV6-6 combines with J gene TRBJ1-1; D is unresolved. From germline, CDR1 is MNHNY and CDR2 SVGAGI (reference sequence). Trimming removed 5 bases at V and 9 bases at J, with 7 bases between. The CDR3 totals 10 residues. The CDR3 region is CASSEEKAFL. The CDR3 DNA is TGTGCCAGCAGTGAAGAAAAAGCTTTCCTT.

The chain is built from TRBV9 and TRBJ1-6; D remains unclear. V dropped 0 bases and J dropped 8 bases, with 6 bases sitting between them. Germline values: CDR1 SGDLS, CDR2 YYNGEE. CDR3 size: 13 residues. DNA of the CDR3: TGTGCCAGCAGCGTAGGGGGATATTCACCCCTCCACTTT. Translated, it gives CASSVGGYSPLHF. Complete variable domain (other parts from reference TRBV9 and TRBJ1-6): DSGVTQTPKHLITATGQRVTLRCSPRSGDLSVYWYQQSLDQGLQFLIQYYNGEERAKGNILERFSAQQFPDLHSELNLSSLELGDSALYFCASSVGGYSPLHFGNGTRLTVT.

Comments on this clone: Germline and junction disagree at one end, which may indicate a read error. The chain recombines TRBV7-2 with TRBJ2-4; 9 bases align to TRBD2. This CDR3 has 13 residues. Germline V CDR1 and CDR2: SGHTA, FQGNSA. Here the CDR3 reads CASSPSAAGGRDF. CDR3 bases: TGTGCCAGCAGCCCCAGCGCAGCGGGAGGCCGGGACTTC.

The genes are TRBV19 and TRBJ2-5, with TRBD2 matching over 11 bases. The V and J ends lost 2 bases and 4 bases, in that order; junction bases with no gene match: 6. Germline assignment: CDR1 LNHDA and CDR2 SQIVND (reference sequence). The CDR3 contains 16 residues. CDR3 sequence reads: CASSILPLAGVETQYF. The CDR3 DNA reads TGTGCCAGTAGTATATTACCACTAGCGGGAGTAGAGACCCAGTACTTC. The variable domain in full, with the rest retrieved from reference TRBV19 and TRBJ2-5, is DGGITQSPKYLFRKEGQNVTLSCEQNLNHDAMYWYRQDPGQGLRLIYYSQIVNDFQKGDIAEGYSVSREKKESFPLTVTSAQKNPTAFYLCASSILPLAGVETQYFGPGTRLLVL.

This chain uses TRBV11-3 with TRBJ2-7, with D possibly called TRBD1 or TRBD2 (5 bases each). CDR3 length: 13 residues. Deletions cut 0 bases from V and 6 bases from J, with 9 bases between. Germline CDR1 SGHNT, CDR2 YENEEA. The CDR3 loop reads CASSLEWDGEQYF. CDR3 coding DNA: TGTGCCAGCAGCTTAGAGTGGGACGGCGAGCAGTACTTC.